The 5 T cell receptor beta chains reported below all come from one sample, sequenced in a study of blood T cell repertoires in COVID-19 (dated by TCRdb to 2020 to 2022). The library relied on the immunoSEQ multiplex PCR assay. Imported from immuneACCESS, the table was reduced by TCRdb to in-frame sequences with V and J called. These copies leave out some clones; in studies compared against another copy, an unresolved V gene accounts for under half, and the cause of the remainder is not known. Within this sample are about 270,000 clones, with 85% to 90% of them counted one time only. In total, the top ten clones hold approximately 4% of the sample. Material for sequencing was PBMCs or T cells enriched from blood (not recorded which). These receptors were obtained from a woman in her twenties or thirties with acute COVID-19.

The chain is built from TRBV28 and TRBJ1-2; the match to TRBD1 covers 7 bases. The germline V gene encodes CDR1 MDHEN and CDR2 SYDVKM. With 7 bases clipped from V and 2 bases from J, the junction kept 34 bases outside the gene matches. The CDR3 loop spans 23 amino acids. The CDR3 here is CASTPPGSGGAWVGGQANYGYTF. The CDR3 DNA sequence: TGTGCCAGCACCCCCCCCGGGTCGGGGGGGGCGTGGGTAGGTGGACAGGCAAACTATGGCTACACCTTC.

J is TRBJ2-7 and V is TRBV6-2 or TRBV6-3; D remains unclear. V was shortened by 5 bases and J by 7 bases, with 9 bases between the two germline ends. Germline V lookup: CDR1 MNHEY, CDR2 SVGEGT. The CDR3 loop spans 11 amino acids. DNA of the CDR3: TGTGCCAGCAGTCGCTGGCAGGAGCAGTACTTC. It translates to CASSRWQEQYF.

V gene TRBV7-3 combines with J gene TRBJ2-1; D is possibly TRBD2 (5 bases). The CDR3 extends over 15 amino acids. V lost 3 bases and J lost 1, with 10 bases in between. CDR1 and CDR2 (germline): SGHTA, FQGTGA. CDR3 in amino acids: CASSFEGRSYNEQFF. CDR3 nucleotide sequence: TGTGCCAGCAGCTTCGAGGGTAGATCCTACAATGAGCAGTTCTTC.

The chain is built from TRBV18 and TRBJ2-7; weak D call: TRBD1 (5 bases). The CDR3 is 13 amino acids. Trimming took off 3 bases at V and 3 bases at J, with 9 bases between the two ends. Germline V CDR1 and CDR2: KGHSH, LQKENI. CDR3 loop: CASSPPGLYEQYF. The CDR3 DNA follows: TGTGCCAGCTCACCGCCAGGGCTCTACGAGCAGTACTTC.

CDR3 sequence reads: CASSLGRGAFF. The CDR3 coding sequence is TGTGCCAGCAGCCTCGGACGGGGAGCTTTCTTT. V is TRBV3-1 (or the pseudogene TRBV3-2) and J is TRBJ1-1; D unclear. Deletions cut 4 bases from V and 10 bases from J, with 10 bases between. This CDR3 spans 11 amino acids. Per the germline V gene, CDR1 is LGHDT and CDR2 is YNNKEL (reference sequence).